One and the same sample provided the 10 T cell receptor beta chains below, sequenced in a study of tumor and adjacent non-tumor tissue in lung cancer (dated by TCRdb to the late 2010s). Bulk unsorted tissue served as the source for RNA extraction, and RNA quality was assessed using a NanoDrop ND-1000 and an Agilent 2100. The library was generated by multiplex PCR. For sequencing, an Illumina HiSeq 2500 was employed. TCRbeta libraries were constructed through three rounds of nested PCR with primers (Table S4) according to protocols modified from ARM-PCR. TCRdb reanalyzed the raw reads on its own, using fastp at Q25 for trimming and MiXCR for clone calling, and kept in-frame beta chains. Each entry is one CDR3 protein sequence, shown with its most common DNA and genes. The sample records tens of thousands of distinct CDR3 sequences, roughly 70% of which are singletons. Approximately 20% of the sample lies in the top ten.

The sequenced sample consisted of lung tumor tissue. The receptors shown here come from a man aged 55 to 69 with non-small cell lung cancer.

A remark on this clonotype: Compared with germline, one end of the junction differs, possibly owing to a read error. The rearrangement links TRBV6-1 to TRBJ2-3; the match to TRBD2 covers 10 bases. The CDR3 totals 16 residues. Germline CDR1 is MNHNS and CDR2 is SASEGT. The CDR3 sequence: CASGGWLAGVAETQYF. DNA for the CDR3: TGTGCCAGTGGGGGCTGGCTAGCGGGAGTGGCAGAAACGCAGTATTTT.

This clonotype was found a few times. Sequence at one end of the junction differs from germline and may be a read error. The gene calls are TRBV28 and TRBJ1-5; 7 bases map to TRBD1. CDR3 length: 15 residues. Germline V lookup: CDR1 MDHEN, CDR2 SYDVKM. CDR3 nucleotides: TGTGCCAGCAGTGAACCAGGGGGTAGCAATCAGCTCCAGCATTTT. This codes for CASSEPGGSNQLQHF.

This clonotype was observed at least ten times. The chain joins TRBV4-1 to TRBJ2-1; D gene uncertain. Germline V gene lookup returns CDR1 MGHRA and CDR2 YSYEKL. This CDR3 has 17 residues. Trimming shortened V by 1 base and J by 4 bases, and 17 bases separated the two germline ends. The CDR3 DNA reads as TGCGCCAGCAGCCAAGTCCTCGACCCGAGAGGATACAATGAGCAGTTCTTC. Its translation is CASSQVLDPRGYNEQFF.

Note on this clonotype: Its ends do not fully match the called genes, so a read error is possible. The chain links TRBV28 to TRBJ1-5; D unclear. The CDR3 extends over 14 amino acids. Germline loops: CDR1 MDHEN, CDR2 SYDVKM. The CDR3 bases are TGTGCCAGCAGTTTATCCCATTCCGATCAGCTCCAGCATTTT. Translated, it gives CASSLSHSDQLQHF.

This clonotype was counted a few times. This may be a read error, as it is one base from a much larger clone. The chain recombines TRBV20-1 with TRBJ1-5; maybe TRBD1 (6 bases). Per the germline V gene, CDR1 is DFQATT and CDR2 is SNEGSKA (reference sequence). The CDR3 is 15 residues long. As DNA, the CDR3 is TGCAATGCTAGAGCTCAGGGGCAAAGCAATCAGCCCCAGCATTTT. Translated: CNARAQGQSNQPQHF.

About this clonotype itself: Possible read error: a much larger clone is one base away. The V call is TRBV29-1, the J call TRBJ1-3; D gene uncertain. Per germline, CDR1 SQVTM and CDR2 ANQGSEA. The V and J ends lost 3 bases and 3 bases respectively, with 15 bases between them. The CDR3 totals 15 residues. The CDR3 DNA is TGCAGCGTTGATTTTCTGGTTGAGGGTGGAAACACCATATATTTT. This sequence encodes CSVDFLVEGGNTIYF.

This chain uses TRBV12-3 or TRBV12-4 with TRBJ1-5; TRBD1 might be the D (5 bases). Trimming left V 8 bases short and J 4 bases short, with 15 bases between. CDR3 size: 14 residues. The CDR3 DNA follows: TGTGCCAGCCGTTCGGAGGGGCCGAATCAGCCCCAGCATTTT. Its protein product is CASRSEGPNQPQHF.

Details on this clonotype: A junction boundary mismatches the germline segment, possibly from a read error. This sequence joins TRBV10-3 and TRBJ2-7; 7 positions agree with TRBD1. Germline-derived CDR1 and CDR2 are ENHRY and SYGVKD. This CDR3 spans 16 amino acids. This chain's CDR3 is CDIRDTTGAPTYEQYF. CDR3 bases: TGTGACATCCGTGATACTACAGGGGCCCCCACCTACGAGCAGTACTTC.

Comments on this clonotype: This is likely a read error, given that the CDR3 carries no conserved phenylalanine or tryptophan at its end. The CDR3 region is CASSLAGTGPYNEQFL. The CDR3 nucleotides are TGTGCCAGCAGCTTAGCCGGGACAGGGCCTTACAATGAGCAGTTCTTG. This chain joins TRBV7-2 and TRBJ2-1, with 9 bases identical to TRBD1. CDR3 size: 16 residues. With 0 bases clipped from V and 4 bases from J, the junction kept 4 bases outside the gene matches. The germline V gene has CDR1 SGHTA and CDR2 FQGNSA.

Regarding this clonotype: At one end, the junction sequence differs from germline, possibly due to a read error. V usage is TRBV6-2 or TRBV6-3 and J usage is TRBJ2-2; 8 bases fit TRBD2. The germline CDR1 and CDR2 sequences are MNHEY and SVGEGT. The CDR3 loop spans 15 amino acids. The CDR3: CATRFSGAWTGELFF. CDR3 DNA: TGTGCCACCAGATTTAGCGGGGCTTGGACCGGGGAGCTGTTCTTT.